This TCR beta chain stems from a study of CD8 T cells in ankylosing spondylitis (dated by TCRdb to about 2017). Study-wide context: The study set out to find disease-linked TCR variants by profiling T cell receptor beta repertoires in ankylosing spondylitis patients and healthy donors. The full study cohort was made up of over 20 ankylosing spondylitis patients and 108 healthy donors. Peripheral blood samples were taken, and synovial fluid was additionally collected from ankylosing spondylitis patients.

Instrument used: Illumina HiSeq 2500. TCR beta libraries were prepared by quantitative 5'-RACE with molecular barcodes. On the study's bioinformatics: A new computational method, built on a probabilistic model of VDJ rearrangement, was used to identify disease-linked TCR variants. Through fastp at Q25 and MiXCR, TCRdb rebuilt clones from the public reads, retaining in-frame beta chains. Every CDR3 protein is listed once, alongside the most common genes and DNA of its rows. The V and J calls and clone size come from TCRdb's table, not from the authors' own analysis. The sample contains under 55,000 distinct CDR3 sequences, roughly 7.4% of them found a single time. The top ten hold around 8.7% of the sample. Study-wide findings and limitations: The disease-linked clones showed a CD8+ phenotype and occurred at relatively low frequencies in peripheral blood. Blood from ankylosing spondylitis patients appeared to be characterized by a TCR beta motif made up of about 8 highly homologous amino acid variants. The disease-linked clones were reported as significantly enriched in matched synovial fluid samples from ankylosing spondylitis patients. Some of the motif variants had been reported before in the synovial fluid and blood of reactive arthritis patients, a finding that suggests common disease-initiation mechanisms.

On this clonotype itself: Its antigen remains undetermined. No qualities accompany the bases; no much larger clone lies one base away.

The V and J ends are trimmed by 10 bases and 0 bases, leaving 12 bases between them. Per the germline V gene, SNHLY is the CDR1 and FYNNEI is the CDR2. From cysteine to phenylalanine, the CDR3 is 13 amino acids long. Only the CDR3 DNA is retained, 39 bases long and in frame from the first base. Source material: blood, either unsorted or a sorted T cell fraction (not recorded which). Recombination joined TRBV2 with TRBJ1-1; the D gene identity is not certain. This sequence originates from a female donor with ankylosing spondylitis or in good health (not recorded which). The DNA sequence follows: TGTGCCACCGCAGTCCTTATGAACACTGAAGCTTTCTTT. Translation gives CATAVLMNTEAFF.